The 7 T cell receptor beta chains below all came from one sample that was sequenced in a study of shared clonotypes between healthy human individuals. Sequencing used immunoSEQ multiplex PCR; TCRdb keeps in-frame clones, though not all of them. This sample has hundreds of thousands of clones, with roughly 92% found just once. The naive CD8 subset, CD45RO-negative cells positively selected for CCR7, excluded terminally differentiated effector memory CD45RA+ cells. The sequenced sample consisted of naive CD8+ T cells sorted from blood. The receptors shown here come from a man between 25 and 39 years old in good health.

V usage is TRBV4-1 and J usage is TRBJ2-1; 8 bases agree with TRBD2. This CDR3 is built from 17 residues. Per germline, CDR1 MGHRA and CDR2 YSYEKL. With 4 bases clipped from V and 5 bases from J, the junction kept 13 bases outside the gene matches. CDR3 amino acids: CASSPPIGTSYNNEQFF. CDR3 nucleotide sequence: TGCGCCAGCAGCCCGCCTATAGGGACTAGTTACAACAATGAGCAGTTCTTC.

This chain connects TRBV9 to TRBJ2-3; 14 bases line up with TRBD2. J gave up 0 bases and V 2 bases, and 2 bases lay outside the gene matches. CDR1 SGDLS and CDR2 YYNGEE come from the germline V gene. There are 17 residues in the CDR3. CDR3: CASSVGTSGSSTDTQYF. For the CDR3, the DNA is TGTGCCAGCAGCGTCGGGACTAGCGGGAGTAGCACAGATACGCAGTATTTT.

The chain recombines TRBV6-6 with TRBJ2-7; 9 bases fit TRBD1. The germline V gene encodes CDR1 MNHNY and CDR2 SVGAGI (reference sequence). J was trimmed by 5 bases and V by 2 bases; bases with no gene match: 7. This CDR3 has 15 residues. The CDR3, as DNA: TGTGCCAGCAGTTACAGACAGGGGGAAAGCAACGAGCAGTACTTC. Protein sequence: CASSYRQGESNEQYF.

The chain is built from TRBV14 and TRBJ2-2, with no clear D. V was clipped by 5 bases and J by 11 bases, with 24 bases between them. The CDR3 length is 16 residues. From germline, CDR1 is SGHDN and CDR2 FVKESK. CDR3 amino acids: CASSDFRTHPGGELFF. The CDR3 DNA follows: TGTGCCAGCAGCGATTTCCGTACTCACCCCGGCGGAGAGCTGTTTTTT.

The chain links TRBV30 to TRBJ1-2, with 10 bases fitting TRBD1. The junction had 10 bases not matched to a gene; V was cut back by 1 base and J by 11 bases. There are 14 residues in the CDR3. Per germline, CDR1 GTSNPN and CDR2 SVGIG (reference sequence). CDR3 bases: TGTGCCTGGAGTGGAACCGGGACAGGGGAGGGTTACACCTTC. Translating gives CAWSGTGTGEGYTF.

The chain has TRBV13 and TRBJ2-1; 7 positions agree with TRBD2. V trimming: 5 bases; J trimming: 5 bases; junction bases outside the gene matches: 3. The CDR3 totals 13 residues. Germline CDR1 reads PRHDT; CDR2 reads FYEKMQ (reference sequence). The CDR3 DNA follows: TGTGCCAGCAGCCACGGGACTAACAATGAGCAGTTCTTC. It codes for CASSHGTNNEQFF.

V gene TRBV6-5 combines with J gene TRBJ2-1; TRBD1 aligns across 7 bases. Germline loops: CDR1 MNHEY, CDR2 SVGAGI. The CDR3 is 12 amino acids. V was clipped by 7 bases and J by 6 bases; unmatched bases: 3. The CDR3 DNA is TGTGCCAGCACCCCAGGGGGCAATGAGCAGTTCTTC. Translated: CASTPGGNEQFF.